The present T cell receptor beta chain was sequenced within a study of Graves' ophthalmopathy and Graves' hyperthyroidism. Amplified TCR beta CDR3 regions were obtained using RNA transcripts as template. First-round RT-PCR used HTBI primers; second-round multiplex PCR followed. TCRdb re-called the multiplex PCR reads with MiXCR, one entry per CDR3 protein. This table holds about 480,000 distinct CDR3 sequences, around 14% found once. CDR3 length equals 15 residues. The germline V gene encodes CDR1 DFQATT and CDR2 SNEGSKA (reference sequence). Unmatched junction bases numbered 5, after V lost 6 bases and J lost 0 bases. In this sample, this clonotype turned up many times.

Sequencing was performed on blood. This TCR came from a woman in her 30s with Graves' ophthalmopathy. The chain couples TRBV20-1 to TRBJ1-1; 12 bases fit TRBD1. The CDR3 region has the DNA TGCAGTGCGTCGGGACAGGGGGCGCTGAACACTGAAGCTTTCTTT. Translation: CSASGQGALNTEAFF.